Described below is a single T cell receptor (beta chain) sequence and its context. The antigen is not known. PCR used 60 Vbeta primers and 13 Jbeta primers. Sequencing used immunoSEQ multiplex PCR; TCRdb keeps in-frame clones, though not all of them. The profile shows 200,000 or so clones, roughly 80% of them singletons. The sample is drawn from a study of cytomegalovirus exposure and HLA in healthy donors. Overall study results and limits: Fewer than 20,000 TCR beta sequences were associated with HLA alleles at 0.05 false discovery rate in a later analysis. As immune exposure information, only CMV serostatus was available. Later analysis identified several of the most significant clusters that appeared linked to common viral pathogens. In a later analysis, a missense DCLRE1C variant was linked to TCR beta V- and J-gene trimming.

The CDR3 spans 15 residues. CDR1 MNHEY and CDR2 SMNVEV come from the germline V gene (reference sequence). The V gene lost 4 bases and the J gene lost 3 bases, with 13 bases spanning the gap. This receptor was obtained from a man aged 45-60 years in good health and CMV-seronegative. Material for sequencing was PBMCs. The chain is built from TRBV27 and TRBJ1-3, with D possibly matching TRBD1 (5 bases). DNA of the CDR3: TGTGCCAGCAGTTCTCAGGGTCTGGGTGGAAACACCATATATTTT. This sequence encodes CASSSQGLGGNTIYF.